This is a list of T cell receptor beta chains from one sample in a study of cytomegalovirus exposure and HLA in healthy donors. Clones were sequenced by immunoSEQ multiplex PCR, and TCRdb holds only the in-frame ones, with some missing. The data hold fewer than 150,000 clones, with less than 85% observed a single time. The sequencing sample was made of PBMCs. These TCRs come from a woman aged 40 to 50 in good health and CMV-seronegative. Both conserved end residues are part of each CDR3. D genes are given only for firm matches. Size is omitted from some rows. Given values are once, few, many or a class for expanded clones.

D gene,V gene,clone size,J gene,CDR3 protein,CDR3 DNA
NA,TRBV9,few,TRBJ1-5,CASSVDPDSQQPQHF,TGTGCCAGCAGCGTAGATCCCGATAGCCAGCAGCCCCAGCATTTT
NA,TRBV4-1,NA,TRBJ1-2,CASSQAQTGYGYTF,TGCGCCAGCAGCCAAGCCCAGACAGGCTATGGCTACACCTTC
TRBD2,TRBV30,NA,TRBJ2-1,CAWREAGGVNEQFF,TGTGCCTGGAGGGAAGCGGGAGGGGTTAATGAGCAGTTCTTC
NA,TRBV9,once,TRBJ2-3,CASSAPRASGVLDTQYF,TGTGCCAGCAGCGCCCCTCGTGCATCGGGAGTGTTAGATACGCAGTATTTT
TRBD2,TRBV5-1,NA,TRBJ2-7,CASSPLPGTSGIGTYEQYF,TGCGCCAGCAGCCCACTTCCTGGGACTAGCGGAATTGGGACCTACGAGCAGTACTTC
TRBD1,TRBV30,NA,TRBJ2-7,CAGERTGRTEQYF,TGTGCCGGAGAACGGACAGGGAGGACCGAGCAGTACTTC
NA,TRBV4-1,NA,TRBJ1-4,CASSQGRRATNEKLFF,TGCGCCAGCAGCCAAGGTCGGAGGGCAACTAATGAAAAACTGTTTTTT
NA,TRBV7-3,NA,TRBJ2-3,CASSSERITDTQYF,TGTGCCAGCAGCTCCGAGAGAATAACAGATACGCAGTATTTT
NA,TRBV7-3,NA,TRBJ1-2,CASSLSSNSPNYGYTF,TGTGCCAGCAGCTTAAGCAGTAACAGCCCTAACTATGGCTACACCTTC
NA,TRBV5-4,NA,TRBJ2-5,CASSKSDSKETQYF,TGTGCCAGCAGCAAGAGCGACAGCAAAGAGACCCAGTACTTC
TRBD2,TRBV5-1,once,TRBJ2-5,CASSRLAGGQETQYF,TGCGCCAGCAGCCGATTAGCGGGGGGGCAAGAGACCCAGTACTTC
NA,TRBV7-9,NA,TRBJ1-1,CASSPSQEAFF,TGTGCCAGCAGCCCTAGCCAAGAAGCTTTCTTT
TRBD1,TRBV5-8,NA,TRBJ1-5,CASSADRGNQPQHF,TGTGCCAGCAGCGCGGACAGGGGGAATCAGCCCCAGCATTTT
NA,TRBV5-8,NA,TRBJ2-1,CASSLDRANEQFF,TGTGCCAGCAGCTTGGACAGGGCGAATGAGCAGTTCTTC
TRBD2,TRBV4-3,few,TRBJ2-7,CASSQQSSLAGGQDEQYF,TGCGCCAGCAGCCAACAATCCTCCCTAGCGGGGGGGCAAGACGAGCAGTACTTC
TRBD2,TRBV19,few,TRBJ2-7,CASSINLAGGSYEQYF,TGTGCCAGTAGTATAAATCTAGCGGGGGGATCCTACGAGCAGTACTTC
NA,TRBV29-1,NA,TRBJ2-2,CSVRVETGELFF,TGCAGCGTGAGGGTCGAAACCGGGGAGCTGTTTTTT
NA,TRBV4-2,few,TRBJ1-6,CASGPGSYNSPLHF,TGTGCCAGCGGGCCTGGGTCTTATAATTCACCCCTCCACTTT
TRBD1,TRBV19,NA,TRBJ1-5,CASSTTGYGPQHF,TGTGCCAGTAGTACGACAGGGTATGGACCCCAGCATTTT
TRBD1,TRBV29-1,NA,TRBJ2-7,CSVPTGDSSYEQYF,TGCAGCGTCCCAACAGGGGATTCCAGCTACGAGCAGTACTTC
NA,TRBV5-4,NA,TRBJ2-1,CASSLGLAEYNEQFF,TGTGCCAGCAGCTTGGGTTTAGCGGAGTACAATGAGCAGTTCTTC
TRBD2,TRBV14,once,TRBJ2-3,CASSRRPRGGLHDTQYF,TGTGCCAGCAGCCGAAGGCCTCGGGGGGGCCTCCACGATACGCAGTATTTT
TRBD1,TRBV7-8,NA,TRBJ2-7,CASSLGQGFSYEQYF,TGTGCCAGCAGCTTAGGACAGGGATTCTCCTACGAGCAGTACTTC
NA,TRBV7-9,NA,TRBJ1-1,CASSLPTVNTEAFF,TGTGCCAGCAGCTTACCGACAGTGAACACTGAAGCTTTCTTT
NA,TRBV10-3,NA,TRBJ2-7,CAISAAKRSGDEQYF,TGTGCCATCAGTGCTGCAAAACGATCCGGGGACGAGCAGTACTTC
NA,TRBV7-2,NA,TRBJ2-2,CASSLVGGLKGAGELFF,TGTGCCAGCAGCTTAGTCGGAGGACTCAAAGGAGCCGGGGAGCTGTTTTTT
TRBD2,TRBV5-1,NA,TRBJ2-7,CASSFRAGGPRAYEQYF,TGCGCCAGCAGCTTCCGGGCGGGAGGGCCCCGGGCCTACGAGCAGTACTTC
TRBD1,TRBV6-5,NA,TRBJ2-5,CASSYSGQGETQYF,TGTGCCAGCAGTTACTCAGGACAGGGGGAGACCCAGTACTTC
NA,TRBV7-3,NA,TRBJ1-6,CASSLFPQGNNSPLHF,TGTGCCAGCAGCTTATTCCCCCAGGGAAATAATTCACCCCTCCACTTT
TRBD1,TRBV7-6,NA,TRBJ2-2,CASSLQGAGLAGELFF,TGTGCCAGCAGCCTACAGGGGGCCGGTTTGGCCGGGGAGCTGTTTTTT
NA,TRBV9,medium-sized,TRBJ2-3,CASSVEELAASTDTQYF,TGTGCCAGCAGCGTAGAGGAGTTAGCGGCTAGCACAGATACGCAGTATTTT
TRBD1,TRBV7-2,NA,TRBJ2-7,CASSLDRPGTGGYEQYF,TGTGCCAGCAGCTTAGACCGCCCCGGGACAGGGGGCTACGAGCAGTACTTC
NA,TRBV7-9,few,TRBJ1-5,CASSLAGDDLPQHF,TGTGCCAGCAGCTTAGCAGGGGATGATTTACCCCAGCATTTT
NA,TRBV11-1,NA,TRBJ1-1,CASSFGGLNTEAFF,TGTGCCAGCAGCTTCGGGGGTTTGAACACTGAAGCTTTCTTT
TRBD1,TRBV5-6,few,TRBJ1-4,CASSPRTGVKLFF,TGTGCCAGCAGCCCACGCACAGGGGTTAAACTGTTTTTT
TRBD2,TRBV29-1,NA,TRBJ2-1,CSVSGTSGRAVRDEQFF,TGCAGCGTGTCAGGGACTAGCGGGAGGGCCGTAAGAGATGAGCAGTTCTTC
NA,TRBV5-6,NA,TRBJ1-2,CASSLYRRETNYGYTF,TGTGCCAGCAGCTTGTACCGTCGGGAGACTAACTATGGCTACACCTTC
TRBD2,TRBV6-6,NA,TRBJ2-1,CASSKLAGDDEQFF,TGTGCCAGCAGCAAACTAGCGGGGGATGATGAGCAGTTCTTC
TRBD2,TRBV9,NA,TRBJ2-3,CASSVDGGGISTDTQYF,TGTGCCAGCAGCGTAGATGGCGGGGGGATTAGCACAGATACGCAGTATTTT
NA,TRBV6-6,NA,TRBJ2-7,CASSRELEQYF,TGTGCCAGCAGTAGGGAGCTCGAGCAGTACTTC
TRBD2,TRBV7-3,few,TRBJ2-1,CASSRAGESTEQFF,TGTGCCAGCAGCAGGGCGGGGGAGAGTACTGAGCAGTTCTTC
TRBD1,TRBV11-2,once,TRBJ2-2,CASSLAGGTNTGELFF,TGTGCCAGCAGCTTAGCAGGGGGCACGAACACCGGGGAGCTGTTTTTT
TRBD2,TRBV7-9,NA,TRBJ2-1,CASSVSGSEQFF,TGTGCCAGCAGCGTTAGCGGGAGTGAGCAGTTCTTC
NA,TRBV7-2,NA,TRBJ2-5,CASSPGTFYETQYF,TGTGCCAGCAGCCCGGGGACATTCTACGAGACCCAGTACTTC
TRBD1,TRBV4-1,few,TRBJ2-7,CASSPGQGFSYEQYF,TGCGCCAGCAGCCCTGGACAGGGGTTCTCCTACGAGCAGTACTTC
TRBD1,TRBV9,NA,TRBJ1-3,CASSEGPGQGAGNTIYF,TGTGCCAGCAGCGAGGGGCCGGGACAGGGAGCTGGAAACACCATATATTTT
NA,TRBV10-3,NA,TRBJ1-2,CAISEEGYGYTF,TGTGCCATCAGTGAGGAGGGCTATGGCTACACCTTC
TRBD2,TRBV6-1,few,TRBJ2-3,CASSEVAGGTDTQYF,TGTGCCAGCAGTGAGGTAGCGGGAGGCACAGATACGCAGTATTTT